This TCR beta chain was identified in a study of identical twins. Study results and caveats: Surplus twin overlap in beta out-of-frame sequences was less pronounced. Zero-insertion analyses might be partly confounded by invariant T cells like MAIT and iNKT.

Unique molecular identifiers were present on the cDNA, and a universal primer site came from template switching. TCRdb processed the 5' RACE reads anew with MiXCR; each CDR3 protein has one entry. This sample yields 400,000 to 500,000 distinct CDR3 sequences, of which under 20% are seen a single time; 9% to 15% belongs to the top ten. Only a few counts were recorded for this clonotype. Its antigen is not identified. The germline gives CDR1 MGHRA, CDR2 YSYEKL. This CDR3 comprises 17 residues. V was shortened by 0 bases and J by 0 bases, with 14 bases between the two germline ends. V and J are TRBV4-1 and TRBJ2-5; D call uncertain. This clonotype was obtained from a man in his fifties in good health. The sequencing input was naive T cells sorted from blood. The CDR3 loop reads CASSQDAQADHQETQYF. DNA of the CDR3: TGCGCCAGCAGCCAAGATGCCCAGGCTGACCACCAAGAGACCCAGTACTTC.